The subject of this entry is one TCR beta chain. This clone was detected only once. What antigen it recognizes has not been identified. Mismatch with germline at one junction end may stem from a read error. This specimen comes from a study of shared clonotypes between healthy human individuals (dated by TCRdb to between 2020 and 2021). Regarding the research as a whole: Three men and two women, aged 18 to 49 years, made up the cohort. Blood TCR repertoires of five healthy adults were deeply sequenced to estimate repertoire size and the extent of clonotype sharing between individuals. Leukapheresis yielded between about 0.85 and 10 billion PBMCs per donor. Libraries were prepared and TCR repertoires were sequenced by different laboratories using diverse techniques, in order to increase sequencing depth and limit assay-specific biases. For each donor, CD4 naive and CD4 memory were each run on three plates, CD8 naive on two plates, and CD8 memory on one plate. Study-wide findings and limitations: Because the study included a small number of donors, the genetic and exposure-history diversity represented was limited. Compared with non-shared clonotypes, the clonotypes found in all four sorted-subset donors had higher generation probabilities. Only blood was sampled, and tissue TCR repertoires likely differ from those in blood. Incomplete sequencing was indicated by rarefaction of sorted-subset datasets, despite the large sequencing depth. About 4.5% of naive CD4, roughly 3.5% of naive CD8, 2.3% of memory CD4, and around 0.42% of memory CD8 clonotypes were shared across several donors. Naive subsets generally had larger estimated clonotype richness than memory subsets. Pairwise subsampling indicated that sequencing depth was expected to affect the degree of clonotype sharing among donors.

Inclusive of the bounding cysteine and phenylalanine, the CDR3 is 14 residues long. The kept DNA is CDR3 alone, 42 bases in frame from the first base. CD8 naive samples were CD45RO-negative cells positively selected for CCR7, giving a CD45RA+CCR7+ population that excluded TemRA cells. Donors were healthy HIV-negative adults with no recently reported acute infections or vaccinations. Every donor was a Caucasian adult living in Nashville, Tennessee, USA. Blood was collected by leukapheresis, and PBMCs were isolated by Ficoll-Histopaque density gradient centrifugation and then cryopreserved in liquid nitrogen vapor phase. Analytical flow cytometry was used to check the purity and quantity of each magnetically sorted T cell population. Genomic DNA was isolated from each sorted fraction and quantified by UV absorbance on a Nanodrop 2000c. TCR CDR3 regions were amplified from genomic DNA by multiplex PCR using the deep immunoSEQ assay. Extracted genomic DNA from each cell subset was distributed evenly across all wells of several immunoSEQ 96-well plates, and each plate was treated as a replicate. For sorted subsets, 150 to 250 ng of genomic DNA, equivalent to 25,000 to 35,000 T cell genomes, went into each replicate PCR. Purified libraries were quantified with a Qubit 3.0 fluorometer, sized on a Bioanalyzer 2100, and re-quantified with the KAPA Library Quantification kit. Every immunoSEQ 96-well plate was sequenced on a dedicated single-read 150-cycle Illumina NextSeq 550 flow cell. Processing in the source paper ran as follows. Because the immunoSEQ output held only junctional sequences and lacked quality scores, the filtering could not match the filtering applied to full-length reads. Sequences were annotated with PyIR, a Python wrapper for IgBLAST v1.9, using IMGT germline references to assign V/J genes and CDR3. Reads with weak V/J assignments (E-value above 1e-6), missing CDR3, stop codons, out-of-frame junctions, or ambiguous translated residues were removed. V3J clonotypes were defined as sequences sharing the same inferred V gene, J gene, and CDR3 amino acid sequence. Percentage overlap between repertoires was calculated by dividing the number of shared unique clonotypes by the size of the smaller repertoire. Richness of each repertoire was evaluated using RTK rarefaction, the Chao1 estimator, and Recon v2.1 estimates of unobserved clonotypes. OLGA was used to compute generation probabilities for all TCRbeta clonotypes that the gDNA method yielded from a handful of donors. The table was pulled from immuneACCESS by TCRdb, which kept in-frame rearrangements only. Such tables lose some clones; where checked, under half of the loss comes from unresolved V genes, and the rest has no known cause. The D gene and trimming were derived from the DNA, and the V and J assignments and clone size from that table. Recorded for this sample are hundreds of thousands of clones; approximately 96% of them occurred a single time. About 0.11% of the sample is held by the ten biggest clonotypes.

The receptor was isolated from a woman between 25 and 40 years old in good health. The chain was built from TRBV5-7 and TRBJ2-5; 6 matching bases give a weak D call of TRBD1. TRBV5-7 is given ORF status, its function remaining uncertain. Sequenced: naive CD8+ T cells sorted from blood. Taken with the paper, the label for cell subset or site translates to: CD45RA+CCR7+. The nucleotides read TGTGCCAACAGCGTGGGACACCAACAAGAGACCCAGTACTTC. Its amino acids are CANSVGHQQETQYF.